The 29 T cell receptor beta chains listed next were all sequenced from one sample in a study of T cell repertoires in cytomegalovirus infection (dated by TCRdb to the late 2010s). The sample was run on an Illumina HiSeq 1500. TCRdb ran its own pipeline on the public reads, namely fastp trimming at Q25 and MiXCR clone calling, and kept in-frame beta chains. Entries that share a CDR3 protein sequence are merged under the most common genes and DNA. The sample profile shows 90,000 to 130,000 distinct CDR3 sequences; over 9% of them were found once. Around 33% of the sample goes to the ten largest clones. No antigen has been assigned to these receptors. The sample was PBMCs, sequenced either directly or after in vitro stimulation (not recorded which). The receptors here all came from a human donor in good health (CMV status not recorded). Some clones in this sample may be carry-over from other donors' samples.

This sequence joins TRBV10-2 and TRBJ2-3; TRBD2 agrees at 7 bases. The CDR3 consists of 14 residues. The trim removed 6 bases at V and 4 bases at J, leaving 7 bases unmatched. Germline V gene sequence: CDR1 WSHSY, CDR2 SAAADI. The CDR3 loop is CASSMGGRADTQYF. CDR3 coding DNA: TGCGCCAGCAGCATGGGAGGGAGAGCAGATACGCAGTATTTT.

The CDR3 sequence: CASSYYRGARNSYEQYF. In DNA form, the CDR3 reads TGTGCCAGCAGTTACTACAGGGGGGCTAGGAATTCCTACGAGCAGTACTTC. V is TRBV6-9 and J is TRBJ2-7; TRBD1 matches at 8 bases. The trim removed 3 bases at V and 1 base at J, leaving 11 bases unmatched. Germline assignment: CDR1 MNHGY and CDR2 SVAAGI. The CDR3 has 17 amino acids.

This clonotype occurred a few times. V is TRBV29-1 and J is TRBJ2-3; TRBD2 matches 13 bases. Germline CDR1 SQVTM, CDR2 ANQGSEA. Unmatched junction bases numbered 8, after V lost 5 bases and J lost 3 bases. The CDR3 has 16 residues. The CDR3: CSVRLAGGLTTDTQYF. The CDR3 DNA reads TGCAGCGTTCGACTAGCGGGAGGCCTGACAACAGATACGCAGTATTTT.

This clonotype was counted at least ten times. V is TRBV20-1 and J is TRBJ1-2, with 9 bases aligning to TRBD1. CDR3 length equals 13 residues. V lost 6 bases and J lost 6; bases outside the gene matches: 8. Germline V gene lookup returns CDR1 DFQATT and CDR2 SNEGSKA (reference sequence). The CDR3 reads CSAVWDRVDGYTF. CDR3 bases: TGCAGTGCCGTTTGGGACAGGGTGGATGGCTACACCTTC.

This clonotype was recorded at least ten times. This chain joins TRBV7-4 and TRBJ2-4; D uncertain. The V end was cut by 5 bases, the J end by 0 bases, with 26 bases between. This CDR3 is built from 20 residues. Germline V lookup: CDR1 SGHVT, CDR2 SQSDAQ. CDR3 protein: CASSPHRRVQIQLAKNIQYF. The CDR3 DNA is TGTGCCAGCAGCCCGCACCGCCGGGTACAGATCCAACTAGCCAAAAACATTCAGTACTTC.

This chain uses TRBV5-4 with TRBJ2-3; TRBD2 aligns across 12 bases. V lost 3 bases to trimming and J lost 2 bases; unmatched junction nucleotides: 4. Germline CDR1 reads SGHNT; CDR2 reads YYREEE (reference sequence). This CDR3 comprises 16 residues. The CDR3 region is CASSSGLAGPTDTQYF. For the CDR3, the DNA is TGTGCCAGCAGCTCTGGACTAGCGGGACCCACAGATACGCAGTATTTT.

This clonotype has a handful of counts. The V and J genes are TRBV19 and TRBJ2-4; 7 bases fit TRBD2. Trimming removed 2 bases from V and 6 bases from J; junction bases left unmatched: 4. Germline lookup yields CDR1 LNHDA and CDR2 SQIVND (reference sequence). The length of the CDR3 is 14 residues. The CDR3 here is CASSIRAGPNIQYF. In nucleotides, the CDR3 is TGTGCCAGTAGTATAAGAGCGGGACCAAACATTCAGTACTTC.

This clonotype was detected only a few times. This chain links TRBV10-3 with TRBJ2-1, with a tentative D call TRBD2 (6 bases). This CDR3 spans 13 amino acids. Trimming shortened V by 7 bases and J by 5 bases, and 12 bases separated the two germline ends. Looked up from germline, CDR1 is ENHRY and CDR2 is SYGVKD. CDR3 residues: CAIMSGTDNEQFF. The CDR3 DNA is TGTGCCATCATGTCAGGGACTGACAATGAGCAGTTCTTC.

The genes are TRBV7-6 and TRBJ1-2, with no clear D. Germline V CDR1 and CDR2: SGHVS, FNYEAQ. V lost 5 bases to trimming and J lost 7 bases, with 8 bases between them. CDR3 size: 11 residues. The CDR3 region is CASSDQTGYTF. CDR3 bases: TGTGCCAGCAGCGACCAGACTGGCTACACCTTC. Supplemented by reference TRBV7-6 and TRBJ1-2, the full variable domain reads GAGVSQSPRYKVTKRGQDVALRCDPISGHVSLYWYRQALGQGPEFLTYFNYEAQQDKSGLPNDRFSAERPEGSISTLTIQRTEQRDSAMYRCASSDQTGYTFGSGTRLTVV.

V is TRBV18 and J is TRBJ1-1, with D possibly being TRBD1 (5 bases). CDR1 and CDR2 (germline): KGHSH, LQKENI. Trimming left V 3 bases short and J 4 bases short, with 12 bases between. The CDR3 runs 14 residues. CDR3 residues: CASSPAREGTEAFF. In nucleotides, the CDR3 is TGTGCCAGCTCACCTGCCAGGGAGGGCACTGAAGCTTTCTTT.

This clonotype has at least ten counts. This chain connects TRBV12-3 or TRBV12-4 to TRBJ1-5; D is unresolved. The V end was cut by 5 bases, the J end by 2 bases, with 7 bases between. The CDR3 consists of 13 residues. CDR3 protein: CASSPGGNQPQHF. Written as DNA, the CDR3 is TGTGCCAGCAGTCCCGGTGGCAATCAGCCCCAGCATTTT.

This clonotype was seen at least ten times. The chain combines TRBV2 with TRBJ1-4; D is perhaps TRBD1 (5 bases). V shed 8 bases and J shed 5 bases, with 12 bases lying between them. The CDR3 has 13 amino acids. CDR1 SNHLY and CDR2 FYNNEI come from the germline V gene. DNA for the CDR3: TGTGCCAGCGGAGGGGTTCCGAATGAAAAACTGTTTTTT. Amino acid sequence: CASGGVPNEKLFF.

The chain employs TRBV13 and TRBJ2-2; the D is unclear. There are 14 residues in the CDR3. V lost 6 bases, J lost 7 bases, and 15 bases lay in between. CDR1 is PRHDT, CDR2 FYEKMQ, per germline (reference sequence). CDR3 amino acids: CASRKSVRDGELFF. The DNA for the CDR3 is TGTGCCAGCAGAAAGTCTGTACGCGACGGGGAGCTGTTTTTT.

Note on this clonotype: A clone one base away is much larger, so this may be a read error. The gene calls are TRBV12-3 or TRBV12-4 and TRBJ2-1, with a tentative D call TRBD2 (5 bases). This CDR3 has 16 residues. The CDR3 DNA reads TGTGCCAGCAGTTTAGGGTCGGCGGGCTACTACGATGAGCAGTTCTTC. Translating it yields CASSLGSAGYYDEQFF.

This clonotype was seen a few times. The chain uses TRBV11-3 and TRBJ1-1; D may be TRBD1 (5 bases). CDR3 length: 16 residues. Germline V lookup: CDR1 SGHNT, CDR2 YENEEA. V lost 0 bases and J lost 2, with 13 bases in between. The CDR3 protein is CASSLDHGGINTEAFF. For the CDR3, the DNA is TGTGCCAGCAGCTTAGATCATGGGGGAATAAACACTGAAGCTTTCTTT.

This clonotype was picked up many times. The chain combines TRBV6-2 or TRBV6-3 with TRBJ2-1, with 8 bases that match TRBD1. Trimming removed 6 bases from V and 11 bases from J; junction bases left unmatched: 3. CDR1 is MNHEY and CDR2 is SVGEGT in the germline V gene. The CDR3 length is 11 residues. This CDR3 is CASRGQGQQFF. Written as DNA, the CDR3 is TGTGCCAGCAGAGGACAGGGTCAGCAGTTCTTC.

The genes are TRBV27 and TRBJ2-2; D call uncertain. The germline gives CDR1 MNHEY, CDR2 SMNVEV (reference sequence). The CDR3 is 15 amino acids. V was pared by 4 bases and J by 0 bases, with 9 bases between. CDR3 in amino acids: CASSSIWTNTGELFF. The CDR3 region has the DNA TGTGCCAGCAGTTCTATCTGGACGAACACCGGGGAGCTGTTTTTT.

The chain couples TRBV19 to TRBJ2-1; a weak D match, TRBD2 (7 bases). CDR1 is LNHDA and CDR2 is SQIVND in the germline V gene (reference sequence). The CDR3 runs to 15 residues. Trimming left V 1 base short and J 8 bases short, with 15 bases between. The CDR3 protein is CASSIGRGARDEQFF. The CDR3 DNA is TGTGCCAGTAGTATAGGTCGGGGGGCGCGCGATGAGCAGTTCTTC.

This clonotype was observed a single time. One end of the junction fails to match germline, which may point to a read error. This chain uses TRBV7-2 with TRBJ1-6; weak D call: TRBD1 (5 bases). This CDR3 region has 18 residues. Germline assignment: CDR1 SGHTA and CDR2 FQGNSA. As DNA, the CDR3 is TGTGCCAGCAGCTTAGCTGGTGTACAACAGGTGGCGCATTCACCCCTACACTTT. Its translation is CASSLAGVQQVAHSPLHF.

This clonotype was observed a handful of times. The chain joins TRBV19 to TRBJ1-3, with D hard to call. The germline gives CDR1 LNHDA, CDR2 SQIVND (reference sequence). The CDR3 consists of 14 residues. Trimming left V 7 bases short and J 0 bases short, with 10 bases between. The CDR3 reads CASKSVSSGNTIYF. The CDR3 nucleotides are TGTGCCAGTAAATCGGTGTCCTCTGGAAACACCATATATTTT.

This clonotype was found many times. The CDR3 region is CASSATSGRADTQYF. Written as DNA, the CDR3 is TGTGCCAGCAGCGCGACTAGCGGGAGGGCAGATACGCAGTATTTT. The V call is TRBV7-6, the J call TRBJ2-3; 14 nucleotides align to TRBD2. The CDR3 consists of 15 residues. V shed 5 bases, J shed 4 bases, and the junction held 2 bases outside the gene matches. Germline values: CDR1 SGHVS, CDR2 FNYEAQ.

CDR3 sequence reads: CASRPRQGDNTEAFF. Written as DNA, the CDR3 is TGTGCCAGTAGGCCTAGACAGGGGGATAACACTGAAGCTTTCTTT. The chain is built from TRBV19 and TRBJ1-1, with 9 positions matching TRBD1. V lost 6 bases, J lost 2 bases, and 7 bases stayed unmatched. Germline V gene sequence: CDR1 LNHDA, CDR2 SQIVND (reference sequence). This CDR3 contains 15 residues.

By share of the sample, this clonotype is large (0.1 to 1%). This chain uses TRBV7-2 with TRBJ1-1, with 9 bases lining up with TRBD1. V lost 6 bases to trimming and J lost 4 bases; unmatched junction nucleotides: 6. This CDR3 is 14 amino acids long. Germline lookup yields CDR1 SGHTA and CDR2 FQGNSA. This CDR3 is CASSQTDRGTEAFF. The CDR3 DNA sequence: TGTGCCAGCAGTCAGACGGACAGGGGCACTGAAGCTTTCTTT.

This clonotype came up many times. CDR3 residues: CASSWTGQNSPLHF. For the CDR3, the DNA is TGTGCCAGCAGTTGGACAGGGCAGAATTCACCCCTCCACTTT. This chain uses TRBV27 with TRBJ1-6; TRBD1 matches at 8 bases. The CDR3 has 14 amino acids. Germline CDR1 MNHEY, CDR2 SMNVEV (reference sequence). Unmatched junction bases numbered 3, after V lost 4 bases and J lost 7 bases.

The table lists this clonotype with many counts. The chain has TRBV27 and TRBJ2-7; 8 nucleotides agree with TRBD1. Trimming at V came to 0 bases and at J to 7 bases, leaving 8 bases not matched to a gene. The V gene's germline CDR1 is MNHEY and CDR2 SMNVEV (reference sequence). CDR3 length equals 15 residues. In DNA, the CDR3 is TGTGCCAGCAGTTTATCAAGCGCCAGGGGGCAAGAGCAGTACGTC. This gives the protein CASSLSSARGQEQYV.

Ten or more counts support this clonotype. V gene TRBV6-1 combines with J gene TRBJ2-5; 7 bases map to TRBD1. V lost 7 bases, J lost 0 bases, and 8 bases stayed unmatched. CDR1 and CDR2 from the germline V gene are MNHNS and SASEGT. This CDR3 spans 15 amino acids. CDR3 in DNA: TGTGCCAGCACCTTGACAGGGACCTACCAAGAGACCCAGTACTTC. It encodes CASTLTGTYQETQYF.

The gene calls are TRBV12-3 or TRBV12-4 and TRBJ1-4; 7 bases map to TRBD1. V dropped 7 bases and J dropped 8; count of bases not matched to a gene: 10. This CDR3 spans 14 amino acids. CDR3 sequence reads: CASNIQGLLEKLFF. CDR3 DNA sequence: TGTGCCAGCAACATACAGGGGTTGTTGGAAAAACTGTTTTTT.

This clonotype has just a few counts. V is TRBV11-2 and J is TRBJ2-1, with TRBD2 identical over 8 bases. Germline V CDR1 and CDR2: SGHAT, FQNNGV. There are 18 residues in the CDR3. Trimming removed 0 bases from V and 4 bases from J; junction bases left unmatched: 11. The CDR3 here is CASSLDFASGRMYNEQFF. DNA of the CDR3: TGTGCCAGCAGCTTAGATTTTGCCAGCGGGAGAATGTACAATGAGCAGTTCTTC.

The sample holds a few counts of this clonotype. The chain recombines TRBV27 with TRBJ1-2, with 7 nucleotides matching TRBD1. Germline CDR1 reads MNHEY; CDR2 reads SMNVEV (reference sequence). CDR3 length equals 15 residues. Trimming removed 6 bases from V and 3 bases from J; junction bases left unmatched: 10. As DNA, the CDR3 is TGTGCCAGCAGAAAAGGCAGGGGGTTCGACTATGGCTACACCTTC. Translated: CASRKGRGFDYGYTF.